A single sample gave rise to the 2 T cell receptor beta chains below, sequenced in a study of T-cell memory formation after mild COVID-19. TCRdb passed the 5' RACE reads through MiXCR, listing each CDR3 protein once. This table holds hundreds of thousands of distinct CDR3 sequences, around 17% found once. Material: PBMCs or a T cell subset sorted from them (not recorded which). The receptors were sampled from an adult woman who had mild COVID-19 (a few samples of this study predate the infection). Cell type and time point are not known.

This sequence joins TRBV23-1 and TRBJ1-1; D unresolved. TRBV23-1 has ORF status, its function being uncertain. The V end lost 7 bases, the J end lost 5 bases, and 14 bases lay between the germline ends. The CDR3 is 13 residues long. Here the CDR3 reads CASTQIDWTEAFF. The DNA of the CDR3 is TGCGCCAGCACCCAAATCGATTGGACTGAAGCTTTCTTT.

The CDR3, as DNA: TGTGCCAGCAGTTACTACTCGCGAGGGGAGACCCAGTACTTC. Its translation is CASSYYSRGETQYF. The chain recombines TRBV6-6 with TRBJ2-5; D is possibly TRBD2 (5 bases). This CDR3 spans 14 amino acids. The V end lost 1 base, the J end lost 5 bases, and 11 bases lay between the germline ends. Germline CDR1 reads MNHNY; CDR2 reads SVGAGI (reference sequence).